This T cell receptor beta chain was sequenced during a study of spatial heterogeneity in lung cancer. Study-level background: Fewer alpha-chain than beta-chain sequences were consistently detected.

This clonotype was seen repeatedly, ten times or more. V was trimmed by 3 bases and J by 2 bases, leaving 9 bases between them. Germline CDR1 LGHDT, CDR2 YNNKEL (reference sequence). The CDR3 loop spans 14 amino acids. The time point: sample taken at primary tumor resection. Whole RNA, isolated from tumor, nontumor lung or frozen PBMC, was sequenced without prior sorting. TCRdb redid the calling of the 5' RACE reads with MiXCR, one entry per CDR3 protein. There are about 20,000 distinct CDR3 sequences in the sample; around 19% occur only once, and roughly an eighth lies in the top ten. This chain joins TRBV3-1 and TRBJ2-3; no clear D. The receptor comes from a male donor with early-stage non-small cell lung cancer. The material was PBMCs, obtained at surgery. CDR3 sequence (DNA): TGTGCCAGCAGCCACACAGCGTCCACAGATACGCAGTATTTT. Its translation is CASSHTASTDTQYF.